A selection of T cell receptor beta chains follows, all from one sample in a study of siplizumab effects on memory and regulatory T cells. The protocol was immunoSEQ multiplex PCR, while the TCRdb copy is restricted to in-frame clones and leaves out a portion. The sample includes some 62,000 clones, approximately 82% of them seen just once. The sequencing sample was made of memory CD4+ T cells sorted from blood. The receptors come from a human donor in good health. The CDR3 runs from the conserved cysteine through the conserved F or W. A D gene is named only where the DNA matches it firmly. Rows may omit the clone size; those that give it use once, few, many or a size class.

j_call	v_call	d_call	clone_size	cdr3_nt	cdr3_aa
TRBJ2-3	TRBV5-1	NA	once	TGCGCCAGCAGCTACGACTTCACAGATACGCAGTATTTT	CASSYDFTDTQYF
TRBJ2-1	TRBV6-5	NA	NA	TGTGCCAGCAGTTACGGTGGGAAGCCTTGGGATGAGCAGTTCTTC	CASSYGGKPWDEQFF
TRBJ1-1	TRBV7-2	TRBD1	NA	TGTGCCAGCAGCCTGAGCGGGACAGGGGACGAAGCTTTCTTT	CASSLSGTGDEAFF
TRBJ1-4	TRBV2	TRBD1	NA	TGTGCCGGAGCGGGACAGGGGAATGAAAAACTGTTTTTT	CAGAGQGNEKLFF
TRBJ2-3	TRBV30	NA	NA	TGTGCCTGCCGGGGACCCACAGATACGCAGTATTTT	CACRGPTDTQYF
TRBJ1-4	TRBV6-1	TRBD1	NA	TGTGCCAGCAGTTCCGGGACAGCTAATGAAAAACTGTTTTTT	CASSSGTANEKLFF
TRBJ2-1	TRBV5-6	TRBD1	NA	TGTGCCAGCAGCTTGGGTCCGGGACAGGGCTACAATGAGCAGTTCTTC	CASSLGPGQGYNEQFF
TRBJ2-2	TRBV18	TRBD1	NA	TGTGCCAGCTCACCGAGACAGGGAATGAACACCGGGGAGCTGTTTTTT	CASSPRQGMNTGELFF
TRBJ1-1	TRBV18	TRBD1	NA	TGTGCCAGCTCCCCCAATTCGGACAGGGCGAGCACTGAAGCTTTCTTT	CASSPNSDRASTEAFF
TRBJ2-1	TRBV14	NA	NA	TGTGCCAGCAGCCAAGTCGGCGGGCATTACAATGAGCAGTTCTTC	CASSQVGGHYNEQFF